Below are 18 T cell receptor beta chains sequenced from a single sample in a study of T cell responses to AZD1222 COVID-19 vaccine. Assay used: immunoSEQ multiplex PCR; TCRdb lists only in-frame clones, some missing. The table lists about 120,000 clones, around nine tenths of them singletons. The source was peripheral blood, collected on day 0 of AZD1222 vaccination. The source of these receptors is an adult in good health.

This clone came up once. The rearrangement joins TRBV28 to TRBJ1-1, with TRBD1 matching over 7 bases. The germline V gene encodes CDR1 MDHEN and CDR2 SYDVKM. With 5 bases clipped from V and 11 bases from J, the junction kept 14 bases outside the gene matches. CDR3 size: 14 residues. The CDR3 loop reads CASSIADRVRRAFF. In DNA, the CDR3 is TGTGCCAGCAGTATCGCCGACAGGGTGCGTCGGGCTTTCTTT.

V gene TRBV6-5 combines with J gene TRBJ2-1; tentatively, D is TRBD2 (5 bases). This CDR3 has 15 amino acids. V was pared by 2 bases and J by 1 base, with 9 bases between. CDR1 and CDR2 (germline): MNHEY, SVGAGI. The CDR3 DNA is TGTGCCAGCAGTTACGGAGGCCTATCCTACAATGAGCAGTTCTTC. Protein sequence: CASSYGGLSYNEQFF.

The CDR3 loop reads CSVQRGENNEQFF. DNA for the CDR3: TGCAGCGTTCAGAGGGGGGAGAACAATGAGCAGTTCTTC. The chain carries TRBV29-1 and TRBJ2-1, with D perhaps assigned TRBD1 or TRBD2 (6 bases each). V was pared by 5 bases and J by 5 bases, with 13 bases between. The CDR3 totals 13 residues. CDR1 is SQVTM and CDR2 is ANQGSEA in the germline V gene.

This rearrangement joins TRBV6-2 or TRBV6-3 to TRBJ1-5; D ambiguous. Between the trimmed V and J ends, which lost 6 bases and 0 bases, there was a span of 21 bases. The CDR3 sequence is 18 residues long. In germline, CDR1 is MNHEY, CDR2 SVGEGT. The CDR3 nucleotides are TGTGCCAGCAGCCCCGTCAGCCGGGTTCCCTATAGCAATCAGCCCCAGCATTTT. Residues: CASSPVSRVPYSNQPQHF.

The genes are TRBV9 and TRBJ2-7; D perhaps matches TRBD1 (6 bases). Trimming removed 0 bases at V and 3 bases at J, with 16 bases between. Germline CDR1 reads SGDLS; CDR2 reads YYNGEE. The CDR3 totals 16 residues. The CDR3 region is CASSVASRPDSYEQYF. CDR3 in DNA: TGTGCCAGCAGCGTAGCCTCAAGACCGGACAGCTACGAGCAGTACTTC.

V and J are TRBV5-1 and TRBJ2-1; D perhaps matches TRBD2 (6 bases). This CDR3 region has 13 residues. Looked up from germline, CDR1 is SGHRS and CDR2 is YFSETQ. V shed 4 bases and J shed 10 bases, with 15 bases lying between them. The CDR3 loop reads CASSPRLVDEQFF. The CDR3 coding sequence is TGCGCCAGCAGCCCCCGACTAGTCGACGAGCAGTTCTTC.

This chain uses TRBV5-1 with TRBJ1-5; D may be TRBD1 (5 bases). Trimming pared 0 bases from V and 7 bases from J, leaving 14 bases between. This CDR3 comprises 15 residues. The germline gives CDR1 SGHRS, CDR2 YFSETQ. The CDR3 DNA sequence: TGCGCCAGCAGCTTGGATTGGGGCAGGACGCAGCCCCAGCATTTT. Its protein is CASSLDWGRTQPQHF.

The rearrangement joins TRBV10-3 to TRBJ2-1, with D perhaps TRBD1 or TRBD2 (5 bases each). The CDR3 sequence is 12 residues long. Per germline, CDR1 ENHRY and CDR2 SYGVKD. V was clipped by 0 bases and J by 12 bases, with 9 bases between them. This chain's CDR3 is CAISESLGVQFF. CDR3 coding DNA: TGTGCCATCAGTGAGTCATTGGGGGTGCAGTTCTTC.

V and J are TRBV19 and TRBJ2-7; D tentatively fits TRBD1 or TRBD2 (5 bases each). V lost 5 bases, J lost 1 base, and 12 bases lay in between. The CDR3 contains 14 residues. Germline lookup yields CDR1 LNHDA and CDR2 SQIVND (reference sequence). The CDR3 loop reads CASSLGTGSYEQYF. The CDR3 DNA is TGTGCCAGTAGTCTAGGGACCGGTTCCTACGAGCAGTACTTC.

This rearrangement joins TRBV9 to TRBJ2-1; 7 bases align to TRBD1. The CDR3 runs 15 residues. J gave up 0 bases and V 3 bases, and 3 bases lay outside the gene matches. Germline CDR1 is SGDLS and CDR2 is YYNGEE. The CDR3 is CASSGGGDSYNEQFF. The DNA for the CDR3 is TGTGCCAGCAGCGGAGGGGGCGACTCCTACAATGAGCAGTTCTTC.

J is TRBJ2-2 and V is TRBV28, with unresolved D. This CDR3 contains 14 residues. Germline values: CDR1 MDHEN, CDR2 SYDVKM. V dropped 7 bases and J dropped 3 bases, with 12 bases sitting between them. The CDR3 nucleotides read TGTGCCAGCAAGATCGGCAGACACACCGGGGAGCTGTTTTTT. Translating gives CASKIGRHTGELFF. The variable domain in full, with the rest retrieved from reference TRBV28 and TRBJ2-2, is DVKVTQSSRYLVKRTGEKVFLECVQDMDHENMFWYRQDPGLGLRLIYFSYDVKMKEKGDIPEGYSVSREKKERFSLILESASTNQTSMYLCASKIGRHTGELFFGEGSRLTVL.

The V call is TRBV5-4, the J call TRBJ1-4, with TRBD1 identical over 8 bases. V lost 0 bases and J lost 5; bases outside the gene matches: 9. CDR3 size: 17 residues. Germline lookup yields CDR1 SGHNT and CDR2 YYREEE (reference sequence). DNA of the CDR3: TGTGCCAGCAGCTTGGGCCGTAGGACAGGGCCAAATGAAAAACTGTTTTTT. Its translation is CASSLGRRTGPNEKLFF.

The chain has TRBV3-1 (or the pseudogene TRBV3-2) and TRBJ2-2; D may be TRBD1 (5 bases). Trimming shortened V by 5 bases and J by 0 bases, and 16 bases separated the two germline ends. The CDR3 runs to 17 residues. The germline V gene encodes CDR1 LGHDT and CDR2 YNNKEL (reference sequence). DNA of the CDR3: TGTGCCAGCAGCGGACCAACGCCAGGGACGAACACCGGGGAGCTGTTTTTT. Translation: CASSGPTPGTNTGELFF.

To note about this clone: Other DNA sequences from this sample encode an identical CDR3 as well. This sequence joins TRBV12-3 or TRBV12-4 and TRBJ1-6, with D tentatively TRBD1 (6 bases). The CDR3 totals 13 residues. V lost 5 bases to trimming and J lost 7 bases, with 9 bases between them. The CDR3 region is CASSRTGNSPLHF. In nucleotides, the CDR3 is TGTGCCAGCAGTAGAACAGGGAATTCACCCCTCCACTTT.

J is TRBJ2-3 and V is TRBV6-1; D is unresolved. Deletions cut 2 bases from V and 0 bases from J, with 12 bases between. CDR1 is MNHNS, CDR2 SASEGT, per germline. This CDR3 contains 16 residues. The CDR3 bases are TGTGCCAGCAGTGAACCCCCTGCTCATAGCACAGATACGCAGTATTTT. It specifies CASSEPPAHSTDTQYF.

The chain carries TRBV19 and TRBJ1-1, with D hard to call. CDR1 LNHDA and CDR2 SQIVND come from the germline V gene (reference sequence). Trimming stripped 5 bases from V and 1 base from J, with 5 bases between. The CDR3 covers 12 residues. The CDR3 protein is CASSEGNTEAFF. DNA of the CDR3: TGTGCCAGTAGTGAAGGGAACACTGAAGCTTTCTTT.

This chain connects TRBV9 to TRBJ2-7; tentatively, D is TRBD1 or TRBD2 (6 bases each). The CDR3 contains 15 residues. V lost 5 bases, J lost 0 bases, and 15 bases lay in between. Per germline, CDR1 SGDLS and CDR2 YYNGEE. CDR3 bases: TGTGCCAGCAGTCCTTCGGGGGCAAACTCCTACGAGCAGTACTTC. Amino acid sequence: CASSPSGANSYEQYF.

J is TRBJ2-4 and V is TRBV9; 7 bases fit TRBD1. The ends lost 3 bases at V and 2 bases at J; junction bases unmatched: 5. The CDR3 runs 15 residues. The germline CDR1 and CDR2 sequences are SGDLS and YYNGEE. The CDR3 loop reads CASSEEGGPKNIQYF. CDR3 coding DNA: TGTGCCAGCAGCGAGGAAGGGGGCCCCAAAAACATTCAGTACTTC.